This TCR beta chain was sequenced for a study of cytomegalovirus exposure and HLA in healthy donors. Study observations and caveats: With later analysis, a missense DCLRE1C variant became linked to TCR beta V- and J-gene trimming. Within an earlier analysis, most TCR beta V segments proved productive either about 87% or about 30% of the time. Many donors shared some public TCRs, even though most TCR sequences were rare.

A note on this clone: Its target is unknown.

The CDR3 is made up of 15 amino acids. From germline, CDR1 is MNHEY and CDR2 SMNVEV (reference sequence). The V and J ends lost 6 bases and 1 base respectively, with 15 bases between them. The PCR employed 60 Vbeta primers together with 13 Jbeta primers. In the authors' methods: A later analysis tallied some 80 million unique TCR beta chains, some 12 million of them shared. The method was immunoSEQ multiplex PCR; TCRdb's version includes in-frame clones alone and lacks a portion of them. Clonal size and the V and J genes are those of that table, whereas D and trimming came from the DNA. The sample shows approximately 110,000 clones, approximately 80% of them seen only once.

Sequencing was done on a sample of PBMCs. The TCR sequence derives from a man between 50 and 59 years old in good health and CMV-seronegative. This rearrangement joins TRBV27 to TRBJ1-1; D remains ambiguous. This CDR3 is CASRKIGVPNTEAFF. DNA for the CDR3: TGTGCCAGCAGAAAGATCGGAGTTCCGAACACTGAAGCTTTCTTT.